This TCR beta chain originates from a study of OX40 agonist ivuxolimab in advanced cancers. Study-wide background: Hepatocellular carcinoma, melanoma, renal cell or head and neck cancer occurred in dose-escalation patients. Partial responses occurred in Three dose-escalation patients, one with hepatocellular carcinoma and two with cutaneous melanoma.

Generated by immunoSEQ multiplex PCR, the TCRdb table keeps only in-frame clones and is missing some. The data show tens of thousands of clones, about 87% seen once. Study-wide points: The authors did not determine the antigen specificity of the expanded peripheral T cells. Some patients without response likewise showed low normalized clonal expansion.

CDR3 length: 14 residues. The trim removed 4 bases at V and 4 bases at J, leaving 7 bases unmatched. From germline, CDR1 is MNHEY and CDR2 SVGAGI. This clone was found a few times. Its matching antigen is unknown. J is TRBJ2-7 and V is TRBV6-5; 7 positions match TRBD1. The sequence was obtained from an adult with an advanced solid tumor such as melanoma, head and neck, liver or kidney cancer. The sample was CD4+ or CD8+ T cells sorted from blood, taken in a trial of the OX40 agonist ivuxolimab. The CDR3 sequence is CASSSRDRGYEQYF. CDR3 nucleotides: TGTGCCAGCAGTTCCCGGGACAGAGGGTACGAGCAGTACTTC.